The 9 T cell receptor beta chains below all came from one sample that was sequenced in a study of blood T cell repertoires in COVID-19. The table came from immunoSEQ multiplex PCR; TCRdb's copy has only in-frame clones and leaves some out. The table lists over 110,000 clones, 70% to 90% of them singletons. Sequenced input: peripheral blood. Receptors were obtained from a human donor in a cohort sampled during active COVID-19.

The chain links TRBV7-9 to TRBJ2-1; 9 bases agree with TRBD1. Per germline, CDR1 SEHNR and CDR2 FQNEAQ (reference sequence). The CDR3 spans 16 residues. The junction had 10 bases not matched to a gene; V was cut back by 5 bases and J by 5 bases. CDR3 DNA: TGTGCCAGCAGCCCGGGTACAGGGGGCCCGCACAATGAGCAGTTCTTC. Translating gives CASSPGTGGPHNEQFF.

The chain has TRBV7-3 and TRBJ2-7; TRBD2 matches 8 bases. Germline lookup yields CDR1 SGHTA and CDR2 FQGTGA. J gave up 7 bases and V 5 bases, and 7 bases lay outside the gene matches. The CDR3 runs to 13 residues. CDR3 sequence: CASSPGVAGEQYF. As DNA, the CDR3 is TGTGCCAGCAGCCCCGGAGTAGCGGGGGAGCAGTACTTC.

V is TRBV9 and J is TRBJ1-2; D uncertain. CDR1 is SGDLS, CDR2 YYNGEE, per germline. This CDR3 has 15 amino acids. V lost 4 bases and J lost 8, with 21 bases in between. The CDR3 protein is CASSRPRVGTRGYTF. In nucleotides, the CDR3 is TGTGCCAGCAGCCGACCAAGAGTGGGTACTAGAGGCTACACCTTC.

The CDR3 DNA reads TGTGCCATCAGCCCCGGGACAGGGCGTCAAGAGACCCAGTACTTC. It specifies CAISPGTGRQETQYF. The chain has TRBV10-3 and TRBJ2-5, with 9 bases fitting TRBD1. The germline gives CDR1 ENHRY, CDR2 SYGVKD. The CDR3 totals 15 residues. The V gene end was trimmed by 6 bases and the J gene end by 2 bases; junction bases not matched to a gene: 7.

The CDR3 region is CATQGAGDRNEQFF. Here the CDR3 DNA reads TGTGCCACCCAAGGGGCGGGGGACAGGAATGAGCAGTTCTTC. The chain recombines TRBV6-5 with TRBJ2-1; D possibly corresponds to TRBD1 (8 bases). CDR1 and CDR2 (germline): MNHEY, SVGAGI. V was clipped by 10 bases and J by 7 bases, with 20 bases between them. The CDR3 has 14 amino acids.

J is TRBJ1-2 and V is TRBV4-1; the D is unclear. The CDR3 loop spans 15 amino acids. The germline V gene has CDR1 MGHRA and CDR2 YSYEKL. V dropped 4 bases and J dropped 5 bases, with 17 bases sitting between them. CDR3 residues: CASSPGMVASYGYTF. CDR3 nucleotides: TGCGCCAGCAGCCCGGGGATGGTAGCGTCGTATGGCTACACCTTC.

This clone was counted only a few times. The rearrangement links TRBV4-2 to TRBJ1-2; 9 nucleotides agree with TRBD1. CDR1 LGHNA and CDR2 YNFKEQ come from the germline V gene. The CDR3 totals 17 residues. J gave up 6 bases and V 0 bases, and 11 bases lay outside the gene matches. The CDR3 reads CASSQDRTGARNDGYTF. In DNA, the CDR3 is TGTGCCAGCAGCCAAGATCGGACAGGGGCGAGAAATGATGGCTACACCTTC.

The sample holds one count of this clone. V gene TRBV18 combines with J gene TRBJ2-1; D gene unclear. Germline CDR1 and CDR2: KGHSH and LQKENI. This CDR3 comprises 18 residues. Deletions cut 3 bases from V and 0 bases from J, with 18 bases between. DNA for the CDR3: TGTGCCAGCTCACCGAAGACACCATATTCACTCTCCTACAATGAGCAGTTCTTC. Amino acids: CASSPKTPYSLSYNEQFF. Looking up the rest from reference TRBV18 and TRBJ2-1 gives the full variable domain: NAGVMQNPRHLVRRRGQEARLRCSPMKGHSHVYWYRQLPEEGLKFMVYLQKENIIDESGMPKERFSAEFPKEGPSILRIQQVVRGDSAAYFCASSPKTPYSLSYNEQFFGPGTRLTVL.

This chain links TRBV5-4 with TRBJ1-1, with D unclear. Trimming pared 0 bases from V and 3 bases from J, leaving 9 bases between. In germline, CDR1 is SGHNT, CDR2 YYREEE (reference sequence). The CDR3 length is 14 residues. The CDR3, as DNA: TGTGCCAGCAGCTTGGACCCGAGGGACACTGAAGCTTTCTTT. It codes for CASSLDPRDTEAFF.